This TCR beta chain was captured in a study of shared clonotypes between healthy human individuals. Study summary: Per-donor plates numbered three CD4 naive, three CD4 memory, two CD8 naive and one CD8 memory.

The authors split each subset's genomic DNA evenly across several immunoSEQ plates. Data came from immunoSEQ multiplex PCR; TCRdb stores just in-frame clones and leaves some out. The table records roughly 2.5 million clones, around nine tenths of them present only once. CDR1 is KGHSH and CDR2 is LQKENI in the germline V gene. The CDR3 runs 13 residues. With 6 bases clipped from V and 6 bases from J, the junction kept 4 bases outside the gene matches. Sequencing was done on a sample of naive CD4+ T cells sorted from blood. This sample's subset: CD45RA+ positively selected. The V call is TRBV18, the J call TRBJ2-7, with 11 bases aligning to TRBD1. The receptor comes from a man aged 18 to 30 in good health. CDR3 nucleotide sequence: TGTGCCAGCTCGTCCGGGACAGGGGGCGAGCAGTACTTC. Translating gives CASSSGTGGEQYF. Drawing the rest from reference TRBV18 and TRBJ2-7, the complete variable domain is NAGVMQNPRHLVRRRGQEARLRCSPMKGHSHVYWYRQLPEEGLKFMVYLQKENIIDESGMPKERFSAEFPKEGPSILRIQQVVRGDSAAYFCASSSGTGGEQYFGPGTRLTVT.